The entry below gives a single T cell receptor beta chain sequence along with its context. Trimming pared 6 bases from V and 3 bases from J, leaving 18 bases between. The germline gives CDR1 MDHEN, CDR2 SYDVKM. The CDR3 spans 15 residues. This sample stems from a study of blood T cell repertoires in COVID-19. The protocol was immunoSEQ multiplex PCR, while the TCRdb copy is restricted to in-frame clones and leaves out a portion. This table has under 250,000 clones, around 80% appearing once. The chain uses TRBV28 and TRBJ2-7; D might be TRBD1 (6 bases). Sequencing used peripheral blood. The receptor comes from a human donor in a cohort sampled during active COVID-19. The chain's CDR3 is CASSSVRQVDYEQYF. DNA of the CDR3: TGTGCCAGCAGCTCCGTTCGACAGGTAGACTACGAGCAGTACTTC.